This T cell receptor (beta chain) originates from a study of shared clonotypes between healthy human individuals. TCRdb keeps only in-frame clones here, not all; method: immunoSEQ multiplex PCR. The sample includes roughly 2 million clones, 90% to 96% of them seen just once. Germline V lookup: CDR1 MNHNY, CDR2 SVGAGI (reference sequence). CDR3 size: 15 residues. Trimming took 2 bases from V and 7 from J; bases not matched to a gene: 6. The V and J genes are TRBV6-6 and TRBJ2-2; 8 bases line up with TRBD2. The sequence derives from a man between 18 and 29 years old in good health. The sample consisted of naive CD4+ T cells sorted from blood. This sample's subset: CD45RA+ positively selected. CDR3 DNA sequence: TGTGCCAGCAGTTACCACCCCGGGACTAGCGGGGAGCTGTTTTTT. Its translation: CASSYHPGTSGELFF.